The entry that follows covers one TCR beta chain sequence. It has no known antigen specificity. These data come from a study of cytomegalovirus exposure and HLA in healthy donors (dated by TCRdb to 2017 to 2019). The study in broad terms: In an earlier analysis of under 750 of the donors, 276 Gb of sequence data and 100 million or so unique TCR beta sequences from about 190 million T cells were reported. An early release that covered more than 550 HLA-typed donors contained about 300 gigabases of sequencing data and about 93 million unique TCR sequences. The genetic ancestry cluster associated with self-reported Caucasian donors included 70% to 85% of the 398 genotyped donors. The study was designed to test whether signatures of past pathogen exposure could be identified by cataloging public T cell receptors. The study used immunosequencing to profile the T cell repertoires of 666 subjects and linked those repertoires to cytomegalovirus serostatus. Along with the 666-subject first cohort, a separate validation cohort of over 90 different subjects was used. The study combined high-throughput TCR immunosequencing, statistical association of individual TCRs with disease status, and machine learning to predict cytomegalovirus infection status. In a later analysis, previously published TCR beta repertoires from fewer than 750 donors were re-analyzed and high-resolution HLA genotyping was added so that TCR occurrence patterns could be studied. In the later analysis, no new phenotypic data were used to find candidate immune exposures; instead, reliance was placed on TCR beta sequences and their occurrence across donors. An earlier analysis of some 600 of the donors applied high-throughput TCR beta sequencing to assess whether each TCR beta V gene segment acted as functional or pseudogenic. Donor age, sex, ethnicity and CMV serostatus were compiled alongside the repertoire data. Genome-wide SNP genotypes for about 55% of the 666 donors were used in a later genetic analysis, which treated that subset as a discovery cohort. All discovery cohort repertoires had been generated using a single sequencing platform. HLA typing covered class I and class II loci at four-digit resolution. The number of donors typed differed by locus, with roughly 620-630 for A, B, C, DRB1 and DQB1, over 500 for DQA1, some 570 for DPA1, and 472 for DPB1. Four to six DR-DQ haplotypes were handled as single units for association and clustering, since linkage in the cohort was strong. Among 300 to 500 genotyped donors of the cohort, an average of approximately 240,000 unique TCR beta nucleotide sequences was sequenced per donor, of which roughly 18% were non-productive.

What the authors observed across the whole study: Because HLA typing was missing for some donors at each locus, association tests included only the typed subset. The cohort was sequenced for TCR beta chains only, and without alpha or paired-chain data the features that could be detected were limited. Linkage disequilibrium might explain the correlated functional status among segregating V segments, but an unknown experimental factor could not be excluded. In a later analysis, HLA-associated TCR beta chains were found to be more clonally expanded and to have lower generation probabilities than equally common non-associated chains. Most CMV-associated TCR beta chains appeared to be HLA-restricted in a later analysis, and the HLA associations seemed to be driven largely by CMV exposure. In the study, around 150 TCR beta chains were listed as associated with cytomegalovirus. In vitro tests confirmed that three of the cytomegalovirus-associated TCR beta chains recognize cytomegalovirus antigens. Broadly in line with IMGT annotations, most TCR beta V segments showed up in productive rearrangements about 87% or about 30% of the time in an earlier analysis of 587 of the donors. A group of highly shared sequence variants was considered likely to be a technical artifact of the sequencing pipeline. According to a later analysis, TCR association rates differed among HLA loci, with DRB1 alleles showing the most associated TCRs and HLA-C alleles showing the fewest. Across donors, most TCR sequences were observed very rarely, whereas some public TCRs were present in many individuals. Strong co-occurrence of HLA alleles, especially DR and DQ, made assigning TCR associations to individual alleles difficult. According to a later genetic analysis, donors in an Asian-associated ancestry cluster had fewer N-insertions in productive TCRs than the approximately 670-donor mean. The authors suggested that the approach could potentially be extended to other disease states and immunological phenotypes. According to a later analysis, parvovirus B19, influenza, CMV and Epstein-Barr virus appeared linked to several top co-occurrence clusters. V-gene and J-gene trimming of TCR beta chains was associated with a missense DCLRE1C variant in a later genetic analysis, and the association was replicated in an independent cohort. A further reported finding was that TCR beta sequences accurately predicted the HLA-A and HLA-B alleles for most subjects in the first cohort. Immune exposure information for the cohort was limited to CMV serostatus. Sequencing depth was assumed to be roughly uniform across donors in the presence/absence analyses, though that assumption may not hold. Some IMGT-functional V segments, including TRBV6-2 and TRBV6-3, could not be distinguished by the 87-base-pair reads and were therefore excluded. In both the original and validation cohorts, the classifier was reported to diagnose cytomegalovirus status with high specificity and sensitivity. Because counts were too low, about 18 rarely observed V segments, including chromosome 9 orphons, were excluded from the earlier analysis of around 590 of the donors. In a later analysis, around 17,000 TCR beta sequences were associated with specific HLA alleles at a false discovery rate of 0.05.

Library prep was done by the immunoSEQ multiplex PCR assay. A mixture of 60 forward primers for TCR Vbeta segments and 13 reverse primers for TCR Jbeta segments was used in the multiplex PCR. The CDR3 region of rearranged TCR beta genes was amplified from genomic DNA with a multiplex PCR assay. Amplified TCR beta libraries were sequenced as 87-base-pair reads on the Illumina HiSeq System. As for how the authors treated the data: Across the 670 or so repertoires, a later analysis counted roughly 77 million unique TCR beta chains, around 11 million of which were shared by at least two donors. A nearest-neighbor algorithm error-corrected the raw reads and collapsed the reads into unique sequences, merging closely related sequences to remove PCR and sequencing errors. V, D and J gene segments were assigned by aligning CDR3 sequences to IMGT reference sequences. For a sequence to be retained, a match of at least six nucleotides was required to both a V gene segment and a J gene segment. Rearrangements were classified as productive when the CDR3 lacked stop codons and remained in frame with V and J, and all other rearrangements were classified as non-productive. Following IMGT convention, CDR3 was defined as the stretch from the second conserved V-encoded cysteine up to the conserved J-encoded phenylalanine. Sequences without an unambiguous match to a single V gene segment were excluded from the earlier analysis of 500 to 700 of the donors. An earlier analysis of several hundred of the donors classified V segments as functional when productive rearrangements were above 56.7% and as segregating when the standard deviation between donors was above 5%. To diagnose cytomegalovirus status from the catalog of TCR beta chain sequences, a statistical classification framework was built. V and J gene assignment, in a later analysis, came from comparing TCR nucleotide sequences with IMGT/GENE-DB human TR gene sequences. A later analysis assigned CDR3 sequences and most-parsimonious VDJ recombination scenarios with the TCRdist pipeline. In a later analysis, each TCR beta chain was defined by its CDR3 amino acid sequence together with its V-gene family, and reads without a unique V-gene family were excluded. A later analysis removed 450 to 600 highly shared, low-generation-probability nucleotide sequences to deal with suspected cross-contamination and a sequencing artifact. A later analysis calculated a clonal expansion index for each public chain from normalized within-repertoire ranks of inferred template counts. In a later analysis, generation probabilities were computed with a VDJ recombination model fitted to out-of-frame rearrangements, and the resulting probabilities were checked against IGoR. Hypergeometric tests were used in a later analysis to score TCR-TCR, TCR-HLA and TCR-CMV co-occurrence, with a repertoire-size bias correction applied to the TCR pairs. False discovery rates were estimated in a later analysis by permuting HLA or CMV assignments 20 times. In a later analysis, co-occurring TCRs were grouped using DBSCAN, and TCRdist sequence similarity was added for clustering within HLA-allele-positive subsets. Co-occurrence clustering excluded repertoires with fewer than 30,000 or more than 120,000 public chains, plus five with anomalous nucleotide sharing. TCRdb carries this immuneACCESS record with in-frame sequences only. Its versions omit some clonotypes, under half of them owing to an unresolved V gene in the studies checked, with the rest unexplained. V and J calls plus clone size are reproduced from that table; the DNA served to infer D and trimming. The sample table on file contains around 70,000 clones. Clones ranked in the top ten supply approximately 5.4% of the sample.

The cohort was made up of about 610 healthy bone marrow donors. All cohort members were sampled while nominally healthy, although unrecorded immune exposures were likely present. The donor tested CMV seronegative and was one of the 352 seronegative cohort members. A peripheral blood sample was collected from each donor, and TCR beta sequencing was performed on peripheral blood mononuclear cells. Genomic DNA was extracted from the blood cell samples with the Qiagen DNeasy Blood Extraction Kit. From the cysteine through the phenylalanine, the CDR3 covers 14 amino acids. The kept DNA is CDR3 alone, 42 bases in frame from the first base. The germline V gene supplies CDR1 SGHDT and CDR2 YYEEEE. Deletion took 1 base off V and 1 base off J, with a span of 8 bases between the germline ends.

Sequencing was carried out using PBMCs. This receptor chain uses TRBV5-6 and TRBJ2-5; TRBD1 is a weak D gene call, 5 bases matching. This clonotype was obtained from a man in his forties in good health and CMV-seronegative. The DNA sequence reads TGTGCCAGCAGCTTGCAGCAGGGCCAAGAGACCCAGTACTTC. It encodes CASSLQQGQETQYF.